Sequencing of this T cell receptor (beta chain) was carried out in a study of blood T cell repertoires in COVID-19 (dated by TCRdb to the early 2020s). Regarding the research as a whole: Collaborator samples came from the United States, Italy and Spain and covered acute and convalescent phases of COVID-19. Deeply sampled blood TCRbeta repertoires from subjects exposed to, actively infected with, or recovered from COVID-19 were included in the dataset. The samples were drawn from the first 160 participants of the ongoing ImmuneRACE study and from 950 to 1,500 subjects provided by 6 global collaborators. The repertoires were released in a freely available public database meant as a resource for research on the immune response to SARS-CoV-2. Where HLA class I and class II types were available, the types were taken from metadata supplied by the sample provider, not from assay-based typing. Nearly every sample came with metadata listing a de-identified subject ID, COVID-19 status, age in years and sex. The prospective study material was composed of cDNA or gDNA derived from T cells, B-cell-depleted T cells, or PBMCs.

As regards this clone: This receptor's antigen is unknown. Base qualities are not recorded, but no much larger clone differs from it by a single base.

V is cut by 3 bases and J by 1 base, and the space between the germline ends is 10 bases. CDR1 and CDR2 were assigned from the germline V gene as SGHRS and YFSETQ. The CDR3 runs 14 residues from the cysteine to the phenylalanine. Only CDR3 DNA remains: 42 bases, in frame from the first base. Collaborating institutions collected whole blood in K2EDTA tubes following their own protocols. For TCRbeta analysis, collaborators shipped samples as frozen whole blood, isolated PBMCs, or DNA extracted from either of those sample types. Here is what the overall study found, with its caveats: The amount of clinical and demographic metadata varied by source and participant and was provided uncurated.

The immunoSEQ Assay, a bias-controlled multiplex PCR, was used to amplify TCRbeta CDR3 regions from genomic DNA. In the authors' own workflow: Within the assay, amplification of reference gene primers was used to estimate how many nucleated cells each sample contained. Sequence reads were collapsed and filtered to measure the absolute abundance of every unique TCRbeta CDR3 rearrangement. For each sample, productive Simpson clonality was calculated by taking the square root of Simpson's diversity index across productive rearrangements. In its TCRdb copy, this immuneACCESS table keeps in-frame sequences only and misses some clones. Where compared with another copy, unresolved V genes explain less than half of these, and the others have no known cause. V and J calls and clone size are as listed in that table; D and trimming were resolved from the DNA. For this sample there are under 45,000 clones; around 85% appear just once. Together, the top ten hold approximately 25% of the sample.

Input material: peripheral blood. The sequence joins TRBV5-1 to TRBJ1-1; the best D guess is TRBD1, with 6 bases matching. This clonotype was obtained from a human donor with acute or convalescent COVID-19. The donor label of this sample is uncertain. CDR3 reads: CASSSQGRNTEAFF. The nucleotide sequence reads as follows: TGCGCCAGCAGCTCACAGGGAAGGAACACTGAAGCTTTCTTT.